The rows below give T cell receptor beta chains drawn from one sample of a study of blood T cell repertoires in COVID-19. Libraries were prepared by immunoSEQ multiplex PCR; TCRdb keeps only in-frame clonotypes and omits some of them. The table lists 300,000 to 450,000 clones, 70% to 90% of them singletons. Sequencing was performed on peripheral blood. All receptors come from a woman in her fifties or sixties with COVID-19, enrolled during active disease. CDR3s include the opening cysteine and the closing phenylalanine or tryptophan. Each record gives: V gene, clone size, J gene, D gene, CDR3 DNA, CDR3 protein. D genes are given only for firm matches. Only part of the rows carry a size: once, few, many, or a class if the clone is expanded.

v_call: TRBV5-1
clone_size: -
j_call: TRBJ1-6
d_call: -
cdr3_nt: TGCGCCAGCAGCTTGACTGATAGCTCCTATAATTCACCCCTCCACTTT
cdr3_aa: CASSLTDSSYNSPLHF

v_call: TRBV6-9
clone_size: -
j_call: TRBJ2-1
d_call: -
cdr3_nt: TGTGCCAGCAGTTTAAATGTCGCGCGGGGCCGCTACAATGAGCAGTTCTTC
cdr3_aa: CASSLNVARGRYNEQFF

v_call: TRBV20-1
clone_size: -
j_call: TRBJ1-5
d_call: TRBD1
cdr3_nt: TGCAGTGCTAGTGTCTTCGGGACAGGGGGGAGCAATCAGCCCCAGCATTTT
cdr3_aa: CSASVFGTGGSNQPQHF

v_call: TRBV2
clone_size: -
j_call: TRBJ1-6
d_call: -
cdr3_nt: TGTGCCAGCACCGGGGTAACCTATAATTCACCCCTCCACTTT
cdr3_aa: CASTGVTYNSPLHF

v_call: TRBV7-8
clone_size: -
j_call: TRBJ1-5
d_call: -
cdr3_nt: TGTGCCAGCAGCACGCGGTGGAACCTCGGGGGCAATCAGCCCCAGCATTTT
cdr3_aa: CASSTRWNLGGNQPQHF

v_call: TRBV2
clone_size: -
j_call: TRBJ1-5
d_call: -
cdr3_nt: TGTGCCAGCACCAGGGGTGAACAGCCCCAGCATTTT
cdr3_aa: CASTRGEQPQHF

v_call: TRBV7-2
clone_size: -
j_call: TRBJ1-2
d_call: TRBD1
cdr3_nt: TGTGCCAGCAGCGGCGTTGGCAGGGGGCACGGCTACACCTTC
cdr3_aa: CASSGVGRGHGYTF

v_call: TRBV12-5
clone_size: -
j_call: TRBJ2-7
d_call: TRBD1
cdr3_nt: TGTGCTAGTACGGGCGTGGGACAGGGCTACGAGCAGTACTTC
cdr3_aa: CASTGVGQGYEQYF

v_call: TRBV4-2
clone_size: -
j_call: TRBJ2-4
d_call: -
cdr3_nt: TGTGCCAGCAGCCAAGCCTCAAACATTCAGTACTTC
cdr3_aa: CASSQASNIQYF

v_call: TRBV19
clone_size: -
j_call: TRBJ2-1
d_call: -
cdr3_nt: TGTGCCAGTACCCGAAGTGACGCAGGGAAAGGTTATGAGCAGTTCTTC
cdr3_aa: CASTRSDAGKGYEQFF

v_call: TRBV19
clone_size: -
j_call: TRBJ1-2
d_call: TRBD1
cdr3_nt: TGTGCCAGTAGTATCGGACAGGGGGCGGGTGGCTACACCTTC
cdr3_aa: CASSIGQGAGGYTF

v_call: TRBV5-5
clone_size: -
j_call: TRBJ1-1
d_call: -
cdr3_nt: TGTGCCAGCGGAGTGAACACTGAAGCTTTCTTT
cdr3_aa: CASGVNTEAFF

v_call: TRBV28
clone_size: -
j_call: TRBJ2-3
d_call: TRBD2
cdr3_nt: TGTGCCAGCAGTTTACGGCGGGGGAGCACAGATACGCAGTATTTT
cdr3_aa: CASSLRRGSTDTQYF

v_call: TRBV19
clone_size: -
j_call: TRBJ2-2
d_call: -
cdr3_nt: TGTGCCAGTAAGGCTAGGGGGGGGAACACCGGGGAGCTGTTTTTT
cdr3_aa: CASKARGGNTGELFF

v_call: TRBV27
clone_size: -
j_call: TRBJ2-3
d_call: TRBD2
cdr3_nt: TGTGCCACAGGACTAGCGGGGGGCACAGATACGCAGTATTTT
cdr3_aa: CATGLAGGTDTQYF

v_call: TRBV7-3
clone_size: -
j_call: TRBJ2-1
d_call: -
cdr3_nt: TGTGCCAGCAGCTTAACGATGCGCGGGCCGGACAATGAGCAGTTCTTC
cdr3_aa: CASSLTMRGPDNEQFF

v_call: TRBV11-3
clone_size: -
j_call: TRBJ2-2
d_call: TRBD1
cdr3_nt: TGTGCCAGCAGCGCGGACAGGGGACTGAACACCGGGGAGCTGTTTTTT
cdr3_aa: CASSADRGLNTGELFF

v_call: TRBV28
clone_size: -
j_call: TRBJ2-6
d_call: -
cdr3_nt: TGTGCCAGCTTTCCGGGGAAGGGGGCCAACGTCCTGACTTTC
cdr3_aa: CASFPGKGANVLTF

v_call: TRBV19
clone_size: once
j_call: TRBJ1-5
d_call: TRBD1
cdr3_nt: TGTGCCAGTAAAACAGGGGGTGGGTTCTATCAGCCCCAGCATTTT
cdr3_aa: CASKTGGGFYQPQHF

v_call: TRBV30
clone_size: -
j_call: TRBJ2-1
d_call: TRBD1
cdr3_nt: TGTGCCTGGAGTTCTCCTGGGACAGGGAGCAATGAGCAGTTCTTC
cdr3_aa: CAWSSPGTGSNEQFF

v_call: TRBV6-4
clone_size: -
j_call: TRBJ2-3
d_call: TRBD2
cdr3_nt: TGTGCCAGCAGTTCACAAGCGGGGGGGACAGATACGCAGTATTTT
cdr3_aa: CASSSQAGGTDTQYF

v_call: TRBV25-1
clone_size: few
j_call: TRBJ1-1
d_call: TRBD1
cdr3_nt: TGTGCCGACTTAGACAGGGGAGAGACTGAAGCTTTCTTT
cdr3_aa: CADLDRGETEAFF

v_call: TRBV7-9
clone_size: -
j_call: TRBJ2-5
d_call: -
cdr3_nt: TGTGCCGGGTTAACAGCAGAGACCCAGTACTTC
cdr3_aa: CAGLTAETQYF

v_call: TRBV20-1
clone_size: -
j_call: TRBJ2-3
d_call: TRBD2
cdr3_nt: TGCAGTGCTAGTCTACGACTAGCGGGGGCAGATACGCAGTATTTT
cdr3_aa: CSASLRLAGADTQYF

v_call: TRBV7-8
clone_size: few
j_call: TRBJ1-1
d_call: -
cdr3_nt: TGTGCCAGCAGCACGGACACATCGAACACTGAAGCTTTCTTT
cdr3_aa: CASSTDTSNTEAFF

v_call: TRBV6-5
clone_size: -
j_call: TRBJ1-1
d_call: -
cdr3_nt: TGTGCCAGCAGTCCCCGGCCAGGGGCGAACACTGAAGCTTTCTTT
cdr3_aa: CASSPRPGANTEAFF